The rows below give T cell receptor beta chains drawn from one sample of a study of T cell responses to AZD1222 COVID-19 vaccine. TCRdb's copy holds only in-frame clones and misses some; the assay was immunoSEQ multiplex PCR. The sample includes about 130,000 clones, roughly 92% of them seen just once. This sample comprised peripheral blood, obtained 28 days after the second AZD1222 dose. These receptors were collected from an adult who received the AZD1222 COVID-19 vaccine. Both conserved end residues are trimmed from each CDR3. Fields, in order: V gene, J gene, CDR3 protein.

V gene: TRBV6-1; J gene: TRBJ1-1; CDR3 protein: ASSEWGDTEAF
V gene: TRBV27; J gene: TRBJ2-2; CDR3 protein: ASSLHPPRGADTGELF
V gene: TRBV7-3; J gene: TRBJ1-1; CDR3 protein: ASSWGPNTEAF
V gene: TRBV2; J gene: TRBJ2-3; CDR3 protein: ASSAGLAATDTQY
V gene: TRBV4-3; J gene: TRBJ1-2; CDR3 protein: ASSQLGQGYGYT
V gene: TRBV27; J gene: TRBJ1-4; CDR3 protein: ASSFGPSEEKLF
V gene: TRBV18; J gene: TRBJ1-1; CDR3 protein: ASSPAGGTEAF
V gene: TRBV7-3; J gene: TRBJ2-2; CDR3 protein: ASSLRSGVNTGELF
V gene: TRBV11-2; J gene: TRBJ1-2; CDR3 protein: ASSLGNYGYT
V gene: TRBV28; J gene: TRBJ2-1; CDR3 protein: ASSLGLAGVDEQF
V gene: TRBV3-1/TRBV3-2; J gene: TRBJ2-7; CDR3 protein: ASSQVASSSYEQY
V gene: TRBV18; J gene: TRBJ1-1; CDR3 protein: ASSPDQLRNTEAF
V gene: TRBV12-2; J gene: TRBJ1-1; CDR3 protein: ASRPGRDRAGDTEAF
V gene: TRBV10-3; J gene: TRBJ1-5; CDR3 protein: AISEGQGGNQPQH
V gene: TRBV6-5; J gene: TRBJ1-5; CDR3 protein: ASGWGQSSNQPQH
V gene: TRBV12-5; J gene: TRBJ1-2; CDR3 protein: ASVPSQGQRGYGYT
V gene: TRBV4-3; J gene: TRBJ2-1; CDR3 protein: ASSQDSAGTGGEQF
V gene: TRBV3-1/TRBV3-2; J gene: TRBJ1-2; CDR3 protein: ASSQDDGQGYGYT
V gene: TRBV6-5; J gene: TRBJ1-1; CDR3 protein: ASSSPGRGNTEAF
V gene: TRBV4-2; J gene: TRBJ1-1; CDR3 protein: ASSLSPRGPSEAF
V gene: TRBV7-2; J gene: TRBJ1-3; CDR3 protein: ASSLIAVSSGNTIY
V gene: TRBV7-6; J gene: TRBJ2-5; CDR3 protein: ASSHGLAGVSETQY
V gene: TRBV18; J gene: TRBJ1-3; CDR3 protein: ASSPGQGVNTIY
V gene: TRBV7-2; J gene: TRBJ1-2; CDR3 protein: ASSHQGGYGYT
V gene: TRBV19; J gene: TRBJ1-1; CDR3 protein: ASSTDRGAGNTEAF
V gene: TRBV20-1; J gene: TRBJ2-1; CDR3 protein: SASPYNEQF